A selection of T cell receptor beta chains follows, all from one sample in a study of shared T cell receptors in the human thymus. The table came from immunoSEQ multiplex PCR; TCRdb's copy has only in-frame clones and leaves some out. The profile shows hundreds of thousands of clones, around nine tenths of them singletons. These records were also assigned to another study, of human thymus T cells.

Sequencing was carried out using thymocytes. These receptors all stem from a boy less than two years old with a congenital heart defect. Each CDR3 is given with its conserved first and last residue. D genes are given only for firm matches. Clone size is given for some rows only: seen once, a few or many times, or a class if the clone is expanded.

TRBJ1-2	NA	NA	TRBV7-8	CASSSPGGVFYGYTF	TGTGCCAGCAGCTCACCGGGAGGAGTATTCTATGGCTACACCTTC
TRBJ1-2	NA	TRBD1	TRBV5-4	CASRGKAGTGFHYGYTF	TGTGCCAGCCGTGGGAAGGCCGGGACAGGGTTCCACTATGGCTACACCTTC
TRBJ2-2	NA	NA	TRBV5-4	CASSFYPDGAGELFF	TGTGCCAGCAGCTTCTATCCGGATGGAGCCGGGGAGCTGTTTTTT
TRBJ1-5	once	TRBD1	TRBV19	CASSILRPGGQPQHF	TGTGCCAGTAGTATCCTCAGGCCAGGGGGTCAGCCCCAGCATTTT
TRBJ2-5	NA	TRBD2	TRBV27	CASSFLGGETQYF	TGTGCCAGCAGTTTTCTGGGAGGGGAGACCCAGTACTTC
TRBJ2-1	NA	TRBD2	TRBV7-7	CASSRTSGGIDNEQFF	TGTGCCAGCAGTCGGACTAGCGGGGGGATAGACAATGAGCAGTTCTTC
TRBJ1-3	NA	NA	TRBV4-1	CASSQDTPQRQYAGNTIYF	TGCGCCAGCAGCCAAGATACCCCCCAACGACAGTATGCTGGAAACACCATATATTTT
TRBJ2-1	NA	TRBD2	TRBV15	CATSTRLAGGDEQFF	TGTGCCACCAGCACTCGACTAGCGGGAGGGGATGAGCAGTTCTTC
TRBJ1-5	NA	NA	TRBV7-9	CASSSGGNQPQHF	TGTGCCAGCAGCTCGGGAGGCAATCAGCCCCAGCATTTT
TRBJ1-1	NA	TRBD1	TRBV6-5	CASSLGQMNTEAFF	TGTGCCAGCAGTTTGGGACAGATGAACACTGAAGCTTTCTTT
TRBJ2-3	NA	NA	TRBV9	CASTDRGGKQYF	TGTGCCAGCACCGACCGGGGAGGAAAGCAGTATTTT
TRBJ2-7	NA	NA	TRBV10-3	CAISESNRDEQYF	TGTGCCATCAGTGAGTCTAACAGGGACGAGCAGTACTTC
TRBJ1-4	NA	TRBD1	TRBV27	CASSYLRDRVEKLFF	TGTGCCAGCAGTTACCTCCGGGACAGGGTAGAAAAACTGTTTTTT
TRBJ1-1	once	TRBD1	TRBV4-1	CASSQDPSGQGGTEAFF	TGCGCCAGCAGCCAAGACCCCTCCGGACAGGGAGGAACTGAAGCTTTCTTT
TRBJ2-7	NA	TRBD1	TRBV23-1	CASSQRTGGCTYEQYF	TGCGCCAGCAGTCAGAGAACAGGGGGTTGCACCTACGAGCAGTACTTC
TRBJ2-6	once	NA	TRBV19	CASSTAVGGVTGANVLTF	TGTGCCAGTAGTACCGCAGTGGGGGGAGTTACTGGGGCCAACGTCCTGACTTTC
TRBJ2-7	NA	TRBD2	TRBV27	CASRLTPAEVEGLIYYEQYF	TGTGCCAGCAGACTAACCCCCGCGGAGGTAGAGGGACTAATCTACTACGAGCAGTACTTC
TRBJ1-4	NA	NA	TRBV19	CASRPDSPGGEKLFF	TGTGCCAGTAGACCTGACAGCCCGGGGGGTGAAAAACTGTTTTTT
TRBJ2-7	NA	NA	TRBV28	CASTPWGPPGDEQYF	TGTGCCAGCACCCCTTGGGGGCCCCCTGGGGACGAGCAGTACTTC
TRBJ2-2	few	NA	TRBV30	CAWSVGVSGRNTGELFF	TGTGCCTGGAGTGTAGGGGTGTCGGGTAGAAACACCGGGGAGCTGTTTTTT
TRBJ1-1	NA	TRBD1	TRBV6-1	CASRLTGGSNTEAFF	TGTGCCAGCAGGTTGACAGGGGGCTCGAACACTGAAGCTTTCTTT
TRBJ2-5	NA	NA	TRBV10-2	CASSYRDPREAQYF	TGCGCCAGCAGCTACAGGGACCCCCGTGAGGCCCAGTACTTC
TRBJ1-1	NA	NA	TRBV15	CATSRRGTGGEGPNTEAFF	TGTGCCACCAGCAGAAGGGGCACCGGAGGGGAGGGCCCGAACACTGAAGCTTTCTTT
TRBJ2-4	NA	TRBD1	TRBV15	CATSRDTPRDRALAKNIQYF	TGTGCCACCAGCAGAGATACACCTCGAGACAGGGCTCTAGCCAAAAACATTCAGTACTTC
TRBJ2-1	NA	NA	TRBV4-1	CASSQASEQFF	TGCGCCAGCAGCCAAGCTAGTGAGCAGTTCTTC
TRBJ2-3	NA	TRBD2	TRBV28	CASSPGLAGPVTDTQYF	TGTGCCAGCAGCCCCGGACTAGCGGGACCTGTCACAGATACGCAGTATTTT